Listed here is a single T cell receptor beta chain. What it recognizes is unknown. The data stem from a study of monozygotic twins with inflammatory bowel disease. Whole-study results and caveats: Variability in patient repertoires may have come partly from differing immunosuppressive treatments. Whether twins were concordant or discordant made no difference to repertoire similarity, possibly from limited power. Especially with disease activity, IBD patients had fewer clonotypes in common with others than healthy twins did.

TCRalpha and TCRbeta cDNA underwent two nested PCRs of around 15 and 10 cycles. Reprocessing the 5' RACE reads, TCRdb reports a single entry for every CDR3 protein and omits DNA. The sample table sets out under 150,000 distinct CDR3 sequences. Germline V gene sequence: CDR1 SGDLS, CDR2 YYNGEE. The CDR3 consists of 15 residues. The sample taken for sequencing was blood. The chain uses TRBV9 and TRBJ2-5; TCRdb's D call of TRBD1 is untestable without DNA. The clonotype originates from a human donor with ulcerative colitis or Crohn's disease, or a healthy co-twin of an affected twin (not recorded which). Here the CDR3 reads CASSVDGQGGETQYF. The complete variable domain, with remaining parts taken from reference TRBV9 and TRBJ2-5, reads DSGVTQTPKHLITATGQRVTLRCSPRSGDLSVYWYQQSLDQGLQFLIQYYNGEERAKGNILERFSAQQFPDLHSELNLSSLELGDSALYFCASSVDGQGGETQYFGPGTRLLVL.